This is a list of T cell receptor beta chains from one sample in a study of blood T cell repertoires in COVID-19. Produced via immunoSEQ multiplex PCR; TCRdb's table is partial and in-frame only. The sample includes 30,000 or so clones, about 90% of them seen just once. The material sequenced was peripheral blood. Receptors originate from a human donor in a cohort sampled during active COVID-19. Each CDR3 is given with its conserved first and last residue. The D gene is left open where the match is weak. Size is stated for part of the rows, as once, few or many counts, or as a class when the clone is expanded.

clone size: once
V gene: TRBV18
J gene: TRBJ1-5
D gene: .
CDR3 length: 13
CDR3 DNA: TGTGCCAGCTCACCGGCGGGCATTCAGCCCCAGCATTTT
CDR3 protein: CASSPAGIQPQHF

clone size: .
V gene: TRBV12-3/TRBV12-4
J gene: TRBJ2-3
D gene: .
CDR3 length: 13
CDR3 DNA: TGTGCCAGCAGTTTAATGCGAGCAGATACGCAGTATTTT
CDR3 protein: CASSLMRADTQYF

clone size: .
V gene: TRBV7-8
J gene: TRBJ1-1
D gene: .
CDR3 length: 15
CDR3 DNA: TGTGCCAGCAGTACGGGCACTACGACAGGCTGGCATGCTTTCTTT
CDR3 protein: CASSTGTTTGWHAFF

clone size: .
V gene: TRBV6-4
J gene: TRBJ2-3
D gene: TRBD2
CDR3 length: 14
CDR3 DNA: TGTGCCAGCAGTCCGGGGGGGCAGGCAGATACGCAGTATTTT
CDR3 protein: CASSPGGQADTQYF

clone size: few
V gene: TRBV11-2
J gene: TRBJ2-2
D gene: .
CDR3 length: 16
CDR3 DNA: TGTGCCAGCAGCTTACTATCCCGCAGAGGCGCCGGGGAGCTGTTTTTT
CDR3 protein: CASSLLSRRGAGELFF

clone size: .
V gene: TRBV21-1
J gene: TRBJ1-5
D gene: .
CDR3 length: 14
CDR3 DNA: TGTGCCAGCCACCTATCGGGGGGCAATCAGCCCCAGCATTTT
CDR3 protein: CASHLSGGNQPQHF

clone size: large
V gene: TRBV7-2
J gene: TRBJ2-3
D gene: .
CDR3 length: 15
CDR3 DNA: TGTGCCAGCAGCCAACAGGGTAGTGGCACAGATACGCAGTATTTT
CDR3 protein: CASSQQGSGTDTQYF

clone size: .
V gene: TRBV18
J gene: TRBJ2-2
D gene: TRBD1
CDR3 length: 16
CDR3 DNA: TGTGCCAGCTCACTCGGACAGGGGGCGAACACCGGGGAGCTGTTTTTT
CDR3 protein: CASSLGQGANTGELFF

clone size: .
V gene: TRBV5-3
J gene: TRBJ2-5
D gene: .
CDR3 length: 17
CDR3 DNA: TGTGCCAGAAGCTTGTGTAATTTTAACGAGCCCCAAGAGACCCAGTACTTC
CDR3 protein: CARSLCNFNEPQETQYF

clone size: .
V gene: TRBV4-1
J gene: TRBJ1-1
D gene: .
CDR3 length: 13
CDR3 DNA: TGCGCCAGCAGCCCGGGGGTGAACACTGAAGCTTTCTTT
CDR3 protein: CASSPGVNTEAFF

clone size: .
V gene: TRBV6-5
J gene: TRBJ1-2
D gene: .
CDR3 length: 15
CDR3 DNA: TGTGCCAGCAGTTACTCCGACACAACTAACTATGGCTACACCTTC
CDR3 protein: CASSYSDTTNYGYTF

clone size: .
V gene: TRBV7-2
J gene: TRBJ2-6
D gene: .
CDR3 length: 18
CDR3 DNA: TGTGCCAGCAGCTTAGTGGGCCCTCTTCCCTCTGGGGCCAACGTCCTGACTTTC
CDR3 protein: CASSLVGPLPSGANVLTF

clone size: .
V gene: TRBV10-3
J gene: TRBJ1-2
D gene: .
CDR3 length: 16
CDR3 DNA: TGTGCCATCAGGGATATGAAACAGGGAGCTAACTATGGCTACACCTTC
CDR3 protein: CAIRDMKQGANYGYTF

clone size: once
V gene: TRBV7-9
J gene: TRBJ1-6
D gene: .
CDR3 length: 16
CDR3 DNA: TGTGCCAGCAGCTTAAGAAGAGGACTTACCGGGGTGGCCCTCCACTTT
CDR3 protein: CASSLRRGLTGVALHF

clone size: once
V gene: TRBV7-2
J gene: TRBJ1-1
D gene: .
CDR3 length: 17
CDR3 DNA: TGTGCCAGCAGCTTAGAGGGGAATTGGGTTAAGAACACTGAAGCTTTCTTT
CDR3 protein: CASSLEGNWVKNTEAFF

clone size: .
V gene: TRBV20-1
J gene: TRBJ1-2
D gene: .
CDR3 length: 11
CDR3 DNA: TGCAGTGCCGCGATTTTACGTGGCTACACCTTC
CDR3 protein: CSAAILRGYTF

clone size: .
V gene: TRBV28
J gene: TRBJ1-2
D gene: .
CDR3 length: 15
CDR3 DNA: TGTGCCAGCAGTTTATTGGGGGGTCAGCCGCACGGCTACACCTTC
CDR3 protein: CASSLLGGQPHGYTF

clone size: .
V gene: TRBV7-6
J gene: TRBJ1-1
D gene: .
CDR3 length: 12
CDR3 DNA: TGTGCCAGCAGCTTAAGTCGCGGAGAAGCTTTCTTT
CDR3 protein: CASSLSRGEAFF

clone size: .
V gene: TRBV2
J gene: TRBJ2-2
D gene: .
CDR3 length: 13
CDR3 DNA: TGTGCCAGCAGACAGGGAAACACCGGGGAGCTGTTTTTT
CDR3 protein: CASRQGNTGELFF

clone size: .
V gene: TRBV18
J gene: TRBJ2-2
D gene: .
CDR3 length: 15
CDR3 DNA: TGTGCCAGCTCACCACGGCAGGCGAACACCGGGGAGCTGTTTTTT
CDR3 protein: CASSPRQANTGELFF

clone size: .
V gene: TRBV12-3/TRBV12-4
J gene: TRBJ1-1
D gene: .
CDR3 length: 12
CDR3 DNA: TGTGCCAGCACCCCAGTCCGACAGGAACCTTTCTTT
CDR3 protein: CASTPVRQEPFF

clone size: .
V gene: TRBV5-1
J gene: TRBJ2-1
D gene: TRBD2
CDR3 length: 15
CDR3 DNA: TGCGCCAGCAGCTTGGTCGCTAGCGGGGTTAGTGAGCAGTTCTTC
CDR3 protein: CASSLVASGVSEQFF

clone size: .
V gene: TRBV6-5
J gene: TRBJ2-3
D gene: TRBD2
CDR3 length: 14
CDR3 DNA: TGTGCCAGCAGTTTTGGACTAGCGGGAGATACGCAGTATTTT
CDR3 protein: CASSFGLAGDTQYF

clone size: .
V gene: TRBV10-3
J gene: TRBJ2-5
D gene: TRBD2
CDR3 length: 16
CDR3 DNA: TGTGCCATCAGTGGGCAGCGGGGGGCCCCCCAAGAGACCCAGTACTTC
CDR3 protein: CAISGQRGAPQETQYF

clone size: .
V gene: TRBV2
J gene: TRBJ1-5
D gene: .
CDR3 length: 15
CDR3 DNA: TGTGCCAGCAGTGACCGTTCGGGAGGCAATCAGCCCCAGCATTTT
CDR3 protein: CASSDRSGGNQPQHF

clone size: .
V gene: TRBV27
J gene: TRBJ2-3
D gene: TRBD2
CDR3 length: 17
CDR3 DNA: TGTGCCAGCAGTTTACAGGCTAGCGGGGGGCACACAGATACGCAGTATTTT
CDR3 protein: CASSLQASGGHTDTQYF

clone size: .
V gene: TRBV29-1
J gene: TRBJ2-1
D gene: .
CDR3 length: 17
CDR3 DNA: TGCAGCGTGGACACGTTTGGCGGGGGCCAGGGGTACAATGAGCAGTTCTTC
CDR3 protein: CSVDTFGGGQGYNEQFF

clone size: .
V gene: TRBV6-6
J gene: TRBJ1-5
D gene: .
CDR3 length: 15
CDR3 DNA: TGTGCCAGCAGAAGAGGGTGGCCGAATTATCAGCCCCAGCATTTT
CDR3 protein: CASRRGWPNYQPQHF

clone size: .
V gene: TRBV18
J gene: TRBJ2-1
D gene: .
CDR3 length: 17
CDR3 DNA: TGTGCCAGCTCACCCGGGGTCAGTCGGGCGGGGTCCAATGAGCAGTTCTTC
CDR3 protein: CASSPGVSRAGSNEQFF

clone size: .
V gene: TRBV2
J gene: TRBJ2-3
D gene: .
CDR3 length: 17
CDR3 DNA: TGTGCCAGCTTTAGGAGGGAAATGGGTTTCGGTACAGATACGCAGTATTTT
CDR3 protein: CASFRREMGFGTDTQYF

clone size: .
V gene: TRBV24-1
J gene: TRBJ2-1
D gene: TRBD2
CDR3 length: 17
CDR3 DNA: TGTGCCACCAGTGACACCCTCACTAGCGGGGGGTACAATGAGCAGTTCTTC
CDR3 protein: CATSDTLTSGGYNEQFF

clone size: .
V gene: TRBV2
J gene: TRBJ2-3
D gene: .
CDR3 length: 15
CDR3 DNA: TGTGCCAGCAGGGAAACCAGGGCGGGGACAGATACGCAGTATTTT
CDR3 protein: CASRETRAGTDTQYF

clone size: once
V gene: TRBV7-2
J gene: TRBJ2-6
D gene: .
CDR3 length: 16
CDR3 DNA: TGTGCCAGCAGCCCTACTTTGAGCTCTGGGGCCAACGTCCTGACTTTC
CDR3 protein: CASSPTLSSGANVLTF

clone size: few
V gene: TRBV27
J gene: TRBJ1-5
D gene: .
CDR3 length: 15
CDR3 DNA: TGTGCCAGCAGTTTATCTACGGGGGGGAGGGAGCCCCAGCATTTT
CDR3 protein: CASSLSTGGREPQHF

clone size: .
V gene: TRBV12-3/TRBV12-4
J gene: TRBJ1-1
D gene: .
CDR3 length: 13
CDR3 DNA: TGTGCCAGCAGTCGGGGGGCCAACACTGAAGCTTTCTTT
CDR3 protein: CASSRGANTEAFF

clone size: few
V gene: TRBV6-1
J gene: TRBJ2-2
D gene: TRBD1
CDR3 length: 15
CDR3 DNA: TGTGCCAGCAGTGAAGTGGGACAGGGATCCGGGGAGCTGTTTTTT
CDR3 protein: CASSEVGQGSGELFF

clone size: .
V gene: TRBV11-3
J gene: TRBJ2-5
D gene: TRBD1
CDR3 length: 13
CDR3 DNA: TGTGCCAGCACCGTGGGACAGGGAGAGACCCAGTACTTC
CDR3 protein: CASTVGQGETQYF

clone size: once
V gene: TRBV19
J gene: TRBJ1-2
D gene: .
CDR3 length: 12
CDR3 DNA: TGTGCCAGTAGTAGCCAGGGGTATGGCTACACCTTC
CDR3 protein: CASSSQGYGYTF

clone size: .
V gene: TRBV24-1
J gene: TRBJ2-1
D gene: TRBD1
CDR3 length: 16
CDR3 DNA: TGTGCCACCAGTGCCGTAGACAGGGGTAGTTACAATGAGCAGTTCTTC
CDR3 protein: CATSAVDRGSYNEQFF

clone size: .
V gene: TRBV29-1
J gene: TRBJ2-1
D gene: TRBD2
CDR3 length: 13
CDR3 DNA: TGCAGCGTGATGACTAGCGGGTACAATGAGCAGTTCTTC
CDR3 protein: CSVMTSGYNEQFF

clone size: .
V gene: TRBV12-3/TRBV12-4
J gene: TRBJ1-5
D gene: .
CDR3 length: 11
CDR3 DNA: TGTGCCAGCAGCCCGAATCAGCCCCAGCATTTT
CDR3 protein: CASSPNQPQHF

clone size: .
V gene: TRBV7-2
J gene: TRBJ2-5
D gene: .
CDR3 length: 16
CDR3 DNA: TGTGCCAGCAGCCCGAGGGTCCGGGCAGTAAGGGAGACCCAGTACTTC
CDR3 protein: CASSPRVRAVRETQYF

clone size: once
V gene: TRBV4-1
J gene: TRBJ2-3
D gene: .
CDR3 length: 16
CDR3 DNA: TGCGCCAGCAGCCAAGGCCAGGGCAGTGGGGCAGATACGCAGTATTTT
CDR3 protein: CASSQGQGSGADTQYF

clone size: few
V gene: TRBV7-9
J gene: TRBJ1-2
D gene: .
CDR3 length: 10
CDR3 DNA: TGTGCCAGCAGAGGGGATGGCTACACCTTC
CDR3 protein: CASRGDGYTF

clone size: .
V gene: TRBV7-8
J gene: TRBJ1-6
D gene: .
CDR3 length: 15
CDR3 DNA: TGTGCCAGCAGCTACGAGGACAGAGATAATTCACCCCTCCACTTT
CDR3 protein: CASSYEDRDNSPLHF

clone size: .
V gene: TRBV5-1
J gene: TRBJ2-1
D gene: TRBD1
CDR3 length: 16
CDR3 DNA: TGCGCCAGCAGCTTGGCGGCAGGGGGTCAGGGCAATGAGCAGTTCTTC
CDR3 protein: CASSLAAGGQGNEQFF

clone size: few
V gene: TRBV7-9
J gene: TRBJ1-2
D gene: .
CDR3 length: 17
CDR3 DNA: TGTGCCAGCAGCTTATCATTGGGAGGGAGGGGCGAAGATGGCTACACCTTC
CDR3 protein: CASSLSLGGRGEDGYTF

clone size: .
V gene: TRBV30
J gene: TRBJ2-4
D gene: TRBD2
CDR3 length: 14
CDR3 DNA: TGTGCCTGGAGTGTCGGACTAGCGAGGCCTTGGAGATACTTC
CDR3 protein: CAWSVGLARPWRYF

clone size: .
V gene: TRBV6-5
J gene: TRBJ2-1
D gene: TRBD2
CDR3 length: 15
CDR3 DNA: TGTGCCAGCAGTCCGGGACTAGCGGGAGAGAATGAGCAGTTCTTC
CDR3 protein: CASSPGLAGENEQFF

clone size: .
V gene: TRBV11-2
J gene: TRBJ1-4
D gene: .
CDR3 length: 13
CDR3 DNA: TGTGCCAGCAGCTTAGGACAGGCGTCCGCACTGTTTTTT
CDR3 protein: CASSLGQASALFF

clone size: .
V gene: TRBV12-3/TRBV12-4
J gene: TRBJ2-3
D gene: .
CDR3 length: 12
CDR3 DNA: TGTGCCAGCATGCAGGGCACAGATACGCAGTATTTT
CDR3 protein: CASMQGTDTQYF